The T cell receptor beta chain described here comes from a study of blood T cells in healthy people across ages (dated by TCRdb to between 2014 and 2016). The study in broad terms: Template switching captured roughly one uniquely barcoded TCR beta cDNA molecule per two T cells in model experiments. To avoid experimental bias, donors of different ages were randomly spread across the sequencing lanes. The study measured age-related changes in TCR beta repertoire diversity using deep sequencing normalized with unique cDNA molecular identifiers. Four age groups were formed from the donors: young (average 16 years), middle-aged (less than 40), aged (62) and long-lived (around 82). Two additional independent replicas of 1 million unique cDNA reads from the same blood draw were analyzed for two donors (one aged 18 to 29 and one aged 80 or older). Here is what the overall study found, with its caveats: Compared with the aged group, the long-lived group had more naive CD4+ T cells, fewer expanded clones and increased TCR diversity, a pattern suggesting age selection. Observed TCR beta diversity per million T cells fell roughly linearly with age, and a significant reduction was already apparent by age around 44. Conclusive comparison of naive and antigen-experienced compartments was prevented by the profiling of bulk unsorted PBMCs. Estimates of total diversity from one million sequenced T cells were regarded as lower bounds and underestimates. Because the CMV infection status of the donors was unknown, age-related changes in expanded clonotypes may potentially have been confounded. Observed TCR beta diversity correlated strongly with the percentage of naive T cells measured by flow cytometry.

The donors were some 39 Caucasian individuals from Russia, aged roughly 6 to 100 years, who were systemically healthy. Each donor gave about 11 milliliters of peripheral blood, drawn into EDTA-treated Vacutainer tubes. PBMCs were isolated by Ficoll-Paque density-gradient centrifugation, with at least 6.5 million obtained per sample. Trizol reagent was used to extract total RNA from the PBMCs, yielding at least 6 micrograms per sample. The percentages of naive CD45RAhigh/CD27high T cells were determined by flow cytometry on a PBMC aliquot from every donor. Receptor libraries were prepared by 5' RACE. Data came from an Illumina HiSeq 2500. A second roughly 7 to 12 cycle PCR used a sample-barcoded 5' primer and a J-beta primer mix. A template-switch 5' adaptor carrying 12 random nucleotides introduced a unique molecular identifier onto each TCR beta cDNA molecule. Each sample yielded at least 2.5 million CDR3-containing paired-end reads. First-strand cDNA synthesis was performed from all RNA using the Mint cDNA synthesis kit, with priming by a TRBC-specific oligonucleotide. All cDNA was treated with uracil-DNA glycosylase and then went through a first 18-cycle PCR with the universal primers M1SS and BC2_uni_R. For the original study's pipeline: For normalization, 1 million high-quality reads, each with a distinct molecular identifier, were randomly selected from each sample. Instead of being binned into consensus sequences, reads that shared molecular identifiers were thrown out. MiTCR, run with a Q25 quality threshold and the strictest error-elimination algorithm, handled CDR3 identification, clonotype clustering and error correction. A nonparametric unseen species model using Euler transformation provided a lower-bound estimate of total TCR beta diversity. The public reads were reprocessed in TCRdb via fastp at Q25 and MiXCR, keeping in-frame beta chains. Each entry is one CDR3 protein sequence, shown with its most common DNA and genes. It is TCRdb's table, rather than the study itself, that gives the V and J calls and clone size. The sample table holds about a million distinct CDR3 sequences, of which roughly 51% were seen once. The ten largest clones represent about a fifth of the sample.

The germline V gene specifies LGHNA as CDR1 and YNFKEQ as CDR2. The CDR3 sequence holds 15 residues, the cysteine and phenylalanine included. The CDR3 DNA has 45 bases and is translated from base 1. Trimming removed 0 bases from V and 9 bases from J, leaving 15 bases between the germline ends. A note on this clonotype: The target of this receptor is not known. The input lacks base qualities; no much larger clone sits a single base away.

Recombination connected TRBV4-2 to TRBJ2-1; possibly the D gene is TRBD2, per 6 matching bases. The clonotype was recovered from a woman aged 55 to 70 in good health. Specimen: blood. The sequenced DNA is TGTGCCAGCAGCCAAGAGCCCGGGAGTTCTAGTGAGCAGTTCTTC. It encodes CASSQEPGSSSEQFF.